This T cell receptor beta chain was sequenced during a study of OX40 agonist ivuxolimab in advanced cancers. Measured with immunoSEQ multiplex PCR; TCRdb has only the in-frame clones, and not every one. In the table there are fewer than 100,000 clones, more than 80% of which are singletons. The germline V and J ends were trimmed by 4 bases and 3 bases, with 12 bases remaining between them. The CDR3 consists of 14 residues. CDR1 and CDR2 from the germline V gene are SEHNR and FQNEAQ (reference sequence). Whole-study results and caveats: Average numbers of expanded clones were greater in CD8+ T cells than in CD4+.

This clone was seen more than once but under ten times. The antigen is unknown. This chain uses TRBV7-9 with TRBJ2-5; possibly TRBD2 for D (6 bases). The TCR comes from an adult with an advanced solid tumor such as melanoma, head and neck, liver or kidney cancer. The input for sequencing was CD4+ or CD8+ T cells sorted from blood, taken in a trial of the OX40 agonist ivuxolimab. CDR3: CASSWGLKEETQYF. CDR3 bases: TGTGCCAGCAGCTGGGGACTGAAGGAAGAGACCCAGTACTTC. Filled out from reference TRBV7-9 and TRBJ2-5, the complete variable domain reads DTGVSQNPRHKITKRGQNVTFRCDPISEHNRLYWYRQTLGQGPEFLTYFQNEAQLEKSRLLSDRFSAERPKGSFSTLEIQRTEQGDSAMYLCASSWGLKEETQYFGPGTRLLVL.